A selection of T cell receptor beta chains follows, all from one sample in a study of cytomegalovirus exposure and HLA in healthy donors. TCRdb's table, derived via immunoSEQ multiplex PCR, lists solely in-frame clones and lacks some. The table lists some 180,000 clones, around 82% of them singletons. The sequencing input was PBMCs. The receptors stem from a woman aged 30 to 39 in good health and CMV-seropositive. CDR3s include the opening cysteine and the closing phenylalanine or tryptophan. The D gene is left open where the match is weak. Size tells how often a clone was seen (once, few, many) or the class of an expanded clone, and some rows leave it out.

d_call: TRBD1
clone_size: .
j_call: TRBJ1-1
v_call: TRBV5-1
cdr3_nt: TGCGCCAGCAGCTTGGAACAGGGGAGGGCTTTCTTT
cdr3_aa: CASSLEQGRAFF

d_call: .
clone_size: .
j_call: TRBJ1-2
v_call: TRBV10-2
cdr3_nt: TGCGCCAGCAGTGACGGGGAATTAGATGGCTACACCTTC
cdr3_aa: CASSDGELDGYTF

d_call: .
clone_size: few
j_call: TRBJ1-2
v_call: TRBV2
cdr3_nt: TGTGCCAGGGGTCACCAGGAAGGCACCTATGGCTACACCTTC
cdr3_aa: CARGHQEGTYGYTF

d_call: .
clone_size: .
j_call: TRBJ2-3
v_call: TRBV2
cdr3_nt: TGTGCCAGCTCCCGAGGCCGGGCGAGAGGGGATACGCAGTATTTT
cdr3_aa: CASSRGRARGDTQYF

d_call: TRBD1
clone_size: .
j_call: TRBJ1-2
v_call: TRBV30
cdr3_nt: TGTGCCTGGAACCCCGGACAGGCCCACTATGGCTACACCTTC
cdr3_aa: CAWNPGQAHYGYTF

d_call: TRBD2
clone_size: .
j_call: TRBJ2-1
v_call: TRBV5-1
cdr3_nt: TGCGCCAGCAGCTTGAGGTTCGGGGGGGTTTACAATGAGCAGTTCTTC
cdr3_aa: CASSLRFGGVYNEQFF

d_call: .
clone_size: .
j_call: TRBJ2-7
v_call: TRBV7-8
cdr3_nt: TGTGCCAGCAGCTTAGGAGTAGGCAGGGGTTACGAGCAGTACTTC
cdr3_aa: CASSLGVGRGYEQYF

d_call: TRBD1
clone_size: .
j_call: TRBJ2-1
v_call: TRBV10-3
cdr3_nt: TGTGCCATCAGGGACAGGGACCCCAATGAGCAGTTCTTC
cdr3_aa: CAIRDRDPNEQFF

d_call: .
clone_size: .
j_call: TRBJ1-1
v_call: TRBV19
cdr3_nt: TGTGCCAGTAGTTCTCTTACAGGGTTGGGGACTGAAGCTTTCTTT
cdr3_aa: CASSSLTGLGTEAFF

d_call: .
clone_size: .
j_call: TRBJ1-1
v_call: TRBV18
cdr3_nt: TGTGCCAGCTCCTCTTTGAGAGGCAAGAACACTGAAGCTTTCTTT
cdr3_aa: CASSSLRGKNTEAFF

d_call: TRBD2
clone_size: .
j_call: TRBJ2-3
v_call: TRBV5-1
cdr3_nt: TGCGCCAGCAGCGAGCGGGGGCCAGGGGATACGCAGTATTTT
cdr3_aa: CASSERGPGDTQYF

d_call: TRBD1
clone_size: few
j_call: TRBJ1-6
v_call: TRBV5-6
cdr3_nt: TGTGCCAGCACCGAGACGGACAGGGGGCTCCATAATTCACCCCTCCACTTT
cdr3_aa: CASTETDRGLHNSPLHF

d_call: .
clone_size: .
j_call: TRBJ2-7
v_call: TRBV5-1
cdr3_nt: TGCGCCAGCAGCTTGGGACGGGGGGCGATCGAGCAGTACTTC
cdr3_aa: CASSLGRGAIEQYF

d_call: TRBD2
clone_size: once
j_call: TRBJ2-7
v_call: TRBV27
cdr3_nt: TGTGCCAGCAGTTTATCGGGGGAGGGTTCGGCCTACGAGCAGTACTTC
cdr3_aa: CASSLSGEGSAYEQYF

d_call: TRBD1
clone_size: .
j_call: TRBJ1-5
v_call: TRBV19
cdr3_nt: TGTGCCAGTAGTATAATCCGGGACAGGAGTCAGCCCCAGCATTTT
cdr3_aa: CASSIIRDRSQPQHF

d_call: .
clone_size: .
j_call: TRBJ2-7
v_call: TRBV18
cdr3_nt: TGTGCCAGCTCACCACCTAGTACTGCCAGTGCGGGGGAGCAGTACTTC
cdr3_aa: CASSPPSTASAGEQYF

d_call: .
clone_size: .
j_call: TRBJ1-2
v_call: TRBV2
cdr3_nt: TGTGCCAGCAGTTCACCACGCGGGCCGATTGAAAAAGGCTACACCTTC
cdr3_aa: CASSSPRGPIEKGYTF

d_call: TRBD1
clone_size: .
j_call: TRBJ1-4
v_call: TRBV19
cdr3_nt: TGTGCCAGTAGTCTGGGGACAGCCGCAACTAATGAAAAACTGTTTTTT
cdr3_aa: CASSLGTAATNEKLFF

d_call: TRBD2
clone_size: .
j_call: TRBJ2-3
v_call: TRBV28
cdr3_nt: TGTGCCAGCAGTTCCGCCCGACTAGCGGGGCCCACAGATACGCAGTATTTT
cdr3_aa: CASSSARLAGPTDTQYF

d_call: .
clone_size: .
j_call: TRBJ2-5
v_call: TRBV5-5
cdr3_nt: TGTGCCAGCAGCTTGCCCGACTGGTACCAAGAGACCCAGTACTTC
cdr3_aa: CASSLPDWYQETQYF

d_call: .
clone_size: .
j_call: TRBJ2-5
v_call: TRBV6-1
cdr3_nt: TGTGCCAGCAGTAGAGTTAGGACAGCTCAAGAGACCCAGTACTTC
cdr3_aa: CASSRVRTAQETQYF

d_call: .
clone_size: .
j_call: TRBJ2-7
v_call: TRBV27
cdr3_nt: TGTGCCAGCAGTTTATTCGGGCGGACTGTCTACGAGCAGTACTTC
cdr3_aa: CASSLFGRTVYEQYF

d_call: .
clone_size: few
j_call: TRBJ2-3
v_call: TRBV5-1
cdr3_nt: TGCGCCAGCAGCTTCTTAGGACTCGACTCCGCTAGCACAGATACGCAGTATTTT
cdr3_aa: CASSFLGLDSASTDTQYF

d_call: TRBD1
clone_size: few
j_call: TRBJ2-7
v_call: TRBV9
cdr3_nt: TGTGCCAGCAGCGCTGACAGGGCTTCCTACGAGCAGTACTTC
cdr3_aa: CASSADRASYEQYF

d_call: .
clone_size: .
j_call: TRBJ2-7
v_call: TRBV27
cdr3_nt: TGTGCCAGCAGTCCGGGGGACCTCTCCAGCGACGAGCAGTACTTC
cdr3_aa: CASSPGDLSSDEQYF

d_call: TRBD1
clone_size: .
j_call: TRBJ1-3
v_call: TRBV5-1
cdr3_nt: TGCGCCAGCAGCCTCATTCCCGACAGGGGGAGAAACACCATATATTTT
cdr3_aa: CASSLIPDRGRNTIYF

d_call: TRBD1
clone_size: .
j_call: TRBJ1-2
v_call: TRBV6-5
cdr3_nt: TGTGCCAGCAGTCGACAGGGGGTCTCATTTGGCTACACCTTC
cdr3_aa: CASSRQGVSFGYTF

d_call: .
clone_size: .
j_call: TRBJ1-2
v_call: TRBV28
cdr3_nt: TGTGCCAGCAGCTTTCGGACGGACAGTAACTATGGCTACACCTTC
cdr3_aa: CASSFRTDSNYGYTF

d_call: TRBD2
clone_size: .
j_call: TRBJ2-7
v_call: TRBV5-1
cdr3_nt: TGCGCCAGCTCAGGGGAGCGGGGGGACTTCGAGCAGTACTTC
cdr3_aa: CASSGERGDFEQYF

d_call: .
clone_size: .
j_call: TRBJ2-7
v_call: TRBV7-2
cdr3_nt: TGTGCCAGCAGCTTGGGGGGGCGGGACGAGCAGTACTTC
cdr3_aa: CASSLGGRDEQYF

d_call: TRBD2
clone_size: .
j_call: TRBJ2-7
v_call: TRBV9
cdr3_nt: TGTGCCAGCAGCGTAGGGCTAGCGGGGGACTACGAGCAGTACTTC
cdr3_aa: CASSVGLAGDYEQYF

d_call: .
clone_size: .
j_call: TRBJ2-2
v_call: TRBV6-5
cdr3_nt: TGTGCCAGCAGCCTTATCGGCACCGGGGAGCTGTTTTTT
cdr3_aa: CASSLIGTGELFF

d_call: TRBD1
clone_size: .
j_call: TRBJ2-7
v_call: TRBV6-5
cdr3_nt: TGTGCCAGCAGTTCCATTCAGGGACAGACCTCCTACGAGCAGTACTTC
cdr3_aa: CASSSIQGQTSYEQYF

d_call: .
clone_size: once
j_call: TRBJ2-1
v_call: TRBV4-3
cdr3_nt: TGCGCCAGCAGCCAAGGGACTGCGAATGAGCAGTTCTTC
cdr3_aa: CASSQGTANEQFF

d_call: TRBD1
clone_size: .
j_call: TRBJ2-3
v_call: TRBV2
cdr3_nt: TGTGCCAGCAGTGAAGCGTTGGGGGGACAGGGGACGCAGTATTTT
cdr3_aa: CASSEALGGQGTQYF

d_call: .
clone_size: .
j_call: TRBJ1-4
v_call: TRBV28
cdr3_nt: TGTGCCAGCAACCCGGGCGGGAGTGAAAAACTGTTTTTT
cdr3_aa: CASNPGGSEKLFF

d_call: TRBD2
clone_size: .
j_call: TRBJ2-7
v_call: TRBV5-1
cdr3_nt: TGCGCCAGCAGCTCTGGCGGGACTAGCGGAACCTACGAGCAGTACTTC
cdr3_aa: CASSSGGTSGTYEQYF

d_call: .
clone_size: .
j_call: TRBJ2-5
v_call: TRBV7-2
cdr3_nt: TGTGCCAGCAGCTGGCGCAGGGGGGCAGAGACCCAGTACTTC
cdr3_aa: CASSWRRGAETQYF

d_call: TRBD1
clone_size: .
j_call: TRBJ1-3
v_call: TRBV6-4
cdr3_nt: TGTGCCAGCAGCGAGACAGGGAGCCCTGGAAACACCATATATTTT
cdr3_aa: CASSETGSPGNTIYF

d_call: TRBD2
clone_size: few
j_call: TRBJ2-2
v_call: TRBV2
cdr3_nt: TGTGCCAGCAGTGCACTAGCGGGGGCCGGGGAGCTGTTTTTT
cdr3_aa: CASSALAGAGELFF

d_call: .
clone_size: .
j_call: TRBJ1-1
v_call: TRBV19
cdr3_nt: TGTGCCATCCGGTCCAACACTGAAGCTTTCTTT
cdr3_aa: CAIRSNTEAFF

d_call: .
clone_size: .
j_call: TRBJ2-2
v_call: TRBV2
cdr3_nt: TGTGCCAGCGAGGCAGGGATCACCGGGGAGCTGTTTTTT
cdr3_aa: CASEAGITGELFF

d_call: TRBD1
clone_size: few
j_call: TRBJ2-3
v_call: TRBV7-7
cdr3_nt: TGTGCCAGCAGCTTATCCCCAGGGGGCGAAGATACGCAGTATTTT
cdr3_aa: CASSLSPGGEDTQYF

d_call: .
clone_size: .
j_call: TRBJ1-2
v_call: TRBV13
cdr3_nt: TGTGCCAGCAGCGTCGGGGGGGGTCCTGGCTACACCTTC
cdr3_aa: CASSVGGGPGYTF

d_call: .
clone_size: .
j_call: TRBJ1-2
v_call: TRBV4-1
cdr3_nt: TGCGCCAGCAGCTCCTGGACAGTCGGAGGCTACACCTTC
cdr3_aa: CASSSWTVGGYTF

d_call: .
clone_size: .
j_call: TRBJ2-3
v_call: TRBV19
cdr3_nt: TGTGCCACCCTGGCGGGGTCGAGGACGCAGTATTTT
cdr3_aa: CATLAGSRTQYF

d_call: .
clone_size: .
j_call: TRBJ2-3
v_call: TRBV2
cdr3_nt: TGTGCCAGCAGTGGGCTAGCTACAGATACGCAGTATTTT
cdr3_aa: CASSGLATDTQYF

d_call: .
clone_size: .
j_call: TRBJ2-1
v_call: TRBV7-9
cdr3_nt: TGTGCCAGCAGGCCTGGCCCGGGGAGGGGGGCCACGTACAATGAGCAGTTCTTC
cdr3_aa: CASRPGPGRGATYNEQFF

d_call: .
clone_size: .
j_call: TRBJ1-2
v_call: TRBV2
cdr3_nt: TGTGCCAGCAGGAGGGATGGCTACACCTTC
cdr3_aa: CASRRDGYTF

d_call: .
clone_size: .
j_call: TRBJ1-4
v_call: TRBV5-4
cdr3_nt: TGTGCCAGCAGCTCGATACAGGGTTCGGGGGAAAAACTGTTTTTT
cdr3_aa: CASSSIQGSGEKLFF

d_call: .
clone_size: few
j_call: TRBJ1-6
v_call: TRBV30
cdr3_nt: TGTGCCTGGAGCGCCCCTGGTCAGGCGCGATATAATTCACCCCTCCACTTT
cdr3_aa: CAWSAPGQARYNSPLHF

d_call: TRBD1
clone_size: .
j_call: TRBJ1-5
v_call: TRBV28
cdr3_nt: TGTGCCAGCAGTTTATCAGGGGGGCATCAGCCCCAGCATTTT
cdr3_aa: CASSLSGGHQPQHF

d_call: TRBD2
clone_size: once
j_call: TRBJ2-3
v_call: TRBV28
cdr3_nt: TGTGCCAGCAGTTTAACTAGCGGGGGGGTATCAGATACGCAGTATTTT
cdr3_aa: CASSLTSGGVSDTQYF

d_call: TRBD1
clone_size: .
j_call: TRBJ1-4
v_call: TRBV18
cdr3_nt: TGTGCCAGCTCAGGACAGGGGGCCTCTAATGAAAAACTGTTTTTT
cdr3_aa: CASSGQGASNEKLFF

d_call: .
clone_size: once
j_call: TRBJ1-1
v_call: TRBV11-3
cdr3_nt: TGTGCCAGCAGCTCACGGAAGGGGGGGGACACTGAAGCTTTCTTT
cdr3_aa: CASSSRKGGDTEAFF

d_call: .
clone_size: few
j_call: TRBJ2-1
v_call: TRBV7-9
cdr3_nt: TGTGCCAGCAGCGCCGCCCGCCGGGTCCCCTACAATGAGCAGTTCTTC
cdr3_aa: CASSAARRVPYNEQFF